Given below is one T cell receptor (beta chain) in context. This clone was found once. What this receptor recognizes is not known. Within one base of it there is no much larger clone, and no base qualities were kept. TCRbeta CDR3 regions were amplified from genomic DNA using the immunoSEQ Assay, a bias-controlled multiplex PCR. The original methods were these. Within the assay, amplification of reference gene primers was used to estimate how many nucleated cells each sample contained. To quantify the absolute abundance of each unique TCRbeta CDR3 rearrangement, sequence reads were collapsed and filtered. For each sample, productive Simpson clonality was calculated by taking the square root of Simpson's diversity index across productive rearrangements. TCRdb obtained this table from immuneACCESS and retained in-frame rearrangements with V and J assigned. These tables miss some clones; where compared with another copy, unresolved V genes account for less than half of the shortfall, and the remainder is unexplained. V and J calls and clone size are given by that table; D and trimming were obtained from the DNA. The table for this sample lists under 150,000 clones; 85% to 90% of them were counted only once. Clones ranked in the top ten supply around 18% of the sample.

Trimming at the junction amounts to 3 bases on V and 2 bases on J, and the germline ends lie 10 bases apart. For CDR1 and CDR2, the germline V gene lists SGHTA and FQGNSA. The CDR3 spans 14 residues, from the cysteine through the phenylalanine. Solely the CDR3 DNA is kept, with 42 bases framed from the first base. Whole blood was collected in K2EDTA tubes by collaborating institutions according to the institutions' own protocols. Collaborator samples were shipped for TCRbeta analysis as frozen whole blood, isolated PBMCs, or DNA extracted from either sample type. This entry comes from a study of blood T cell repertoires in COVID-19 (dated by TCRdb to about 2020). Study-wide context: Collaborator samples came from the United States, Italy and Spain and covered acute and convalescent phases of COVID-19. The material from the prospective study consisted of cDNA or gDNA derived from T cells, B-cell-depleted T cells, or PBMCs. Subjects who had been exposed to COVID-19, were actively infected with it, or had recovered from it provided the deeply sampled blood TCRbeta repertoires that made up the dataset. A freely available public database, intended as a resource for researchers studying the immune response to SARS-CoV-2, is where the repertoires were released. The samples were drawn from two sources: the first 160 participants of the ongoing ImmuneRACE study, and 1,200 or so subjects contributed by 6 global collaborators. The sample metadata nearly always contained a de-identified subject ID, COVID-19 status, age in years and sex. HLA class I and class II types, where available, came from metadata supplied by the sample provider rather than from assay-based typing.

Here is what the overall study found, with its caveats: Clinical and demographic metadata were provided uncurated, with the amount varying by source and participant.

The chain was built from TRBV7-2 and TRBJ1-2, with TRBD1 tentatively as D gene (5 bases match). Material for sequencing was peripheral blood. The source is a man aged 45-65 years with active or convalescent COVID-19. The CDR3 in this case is CASSFGGVNYGYTF. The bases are TGTGCCAGCAGCTTCGGGGGAGTCAACTATGGCTACACCTTC.